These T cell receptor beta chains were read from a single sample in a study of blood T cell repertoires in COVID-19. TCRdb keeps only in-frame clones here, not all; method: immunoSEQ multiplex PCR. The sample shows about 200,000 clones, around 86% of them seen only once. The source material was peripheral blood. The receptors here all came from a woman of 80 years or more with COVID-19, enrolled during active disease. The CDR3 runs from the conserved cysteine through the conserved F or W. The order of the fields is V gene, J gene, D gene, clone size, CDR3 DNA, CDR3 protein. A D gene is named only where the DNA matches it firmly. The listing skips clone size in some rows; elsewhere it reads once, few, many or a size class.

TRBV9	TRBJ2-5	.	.	TGTGCCAGCAGCCCCCCGGGATCCCGAGGGGAGACCCAGTACTTC	CASSPPGSRGETQYF
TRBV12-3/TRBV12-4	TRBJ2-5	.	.	TGTGCCAGCAGCCTAAGTGATGAGACCCAGTACTTC	CASSLSDETQYF
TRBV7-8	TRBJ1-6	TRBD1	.	TGTGCCACCCTACGGGACAGGAGCTCCTATAATTCACCCCTCCACTTT	CATLRDRSSYNSPLHF
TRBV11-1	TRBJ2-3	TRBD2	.	TGTGCCAGCAGCTTAAGGGCGGGAGGAGGCACAGATACGCAGTATTTT	CASSLRAGGGTDTQYF
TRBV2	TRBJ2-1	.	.	TGTGCCAGCAGTGTTGAACAGGGATCCTACAATGAGCAGTTCTTC	CASSVEQGSYNEQFF
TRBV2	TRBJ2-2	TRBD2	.	TGTGCCAGCAGACCGGGACTAGTGTCGAACACCGGGGAGCTGTTTTTT	CASRPGLVSNTGELFF
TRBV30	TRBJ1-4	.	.	TGTGCCTGGAGTTTCTCGGACTCGAATGAAAAACTGTTTTTT	CAWSFSDSNEKLFF
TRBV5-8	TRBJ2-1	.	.	TGTGCCAGCAGCCTAGACGTGAGCTCCTACAATGAGCAGTTCTTC	CASSLDVSSYNEQFF
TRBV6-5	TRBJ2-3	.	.	TGTGCCAGCAGTTGGGTAGCGACAGATACGCAGTATTTT	CASSWVATDTQYF
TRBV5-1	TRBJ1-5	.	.	TGCGCCAGCAGCGCAATGCCCGGGGATCAGCCCCAGCATTTT	CASSAMPGDQPQHF
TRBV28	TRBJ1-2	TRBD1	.	TGTGCCAGCAGTTCGACAGGGGGCACCGGCTACACCTTC	CASSSTGGTGYTF
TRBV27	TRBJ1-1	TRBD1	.	TGTGCCAGCAGTGGAGACAGGGTCGGGGACACTGAAGCTTTCTTT	CASSGDRVGDTEAFF
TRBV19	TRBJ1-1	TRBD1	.	TGTGCCAGTAGTAGGGGGACAGAAAGGGGTGAAGCTTTCTTT	CASSRGTERGEAFF
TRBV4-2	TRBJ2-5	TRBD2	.	TGTGCCAGCAGCCAAGTTAGCGGGGTAGGGGAGACCCAGTACTTC	CASSQVSGVGETQYF
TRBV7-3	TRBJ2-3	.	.	TGTGCCAGCAGCTTAATGCGCGTGGGGACTAGCACAGATACGCAGTATTTT	CASSLMRVGTSTDTQYF
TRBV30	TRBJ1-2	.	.	TGTGCCTGGGTTGGACACCTTAACTATGGCTACACCTTC	CAWVGHLNYGYTF
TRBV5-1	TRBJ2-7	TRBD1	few	TGCGCCAGCAGCTTGTGGGGACAGGCCGCTGACGAGCAGTACTTC	CASSLWGQAADEQYF
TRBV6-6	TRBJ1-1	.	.	TGTGCCAGCAGTGCTCAGGGTGTGAACACTGAAGCTTTCTTT	CASSAQGVNTEAFF
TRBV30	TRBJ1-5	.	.	TGTGCCTGGGGGGCCCAGGGGCCCCAGCATTTT	CAWGAQGPQHF
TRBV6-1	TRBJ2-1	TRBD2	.	TGTGCCAGCAGTGAACTCGGTCTAGCGGGAGCGGGCTCCTACAATGAGCAGTTCTTC	CASSELGLAGAGSYNEQFF
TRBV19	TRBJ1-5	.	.	TGTGCCAGTAGTATTGGGGCGGGAAATCAGCCCCAGCATTTT	CASSIGAGNQPQHF
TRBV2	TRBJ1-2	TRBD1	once	TGTGCCAGCAGTGACAGGGGGAGAGACTATGGCTACACCTTC	CASSDRGRDYGYTF
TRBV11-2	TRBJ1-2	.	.	TGTGCCAGCAGCTCGACGGGTTATGGCTACACCTTC	CASSSTGYGYTF
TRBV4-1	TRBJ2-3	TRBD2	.	TGCGCCAGCAGCCCCAAGACTAGCGGGTATGCTCGAGTCACGCAGTATTTT	CASSPKTSGYARVTQYF
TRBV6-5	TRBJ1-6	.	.	TGTGCCAGCAGTTACTCGTCCTTTCCGAGTGGTTCACCCCTCCACTTT	CASSYSSFPSGSPLHF
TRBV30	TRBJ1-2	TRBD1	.	TGTGCCTGGAGTTCGCCGGACAGGGTGAATGGCTACACCTTC	CAWSSPDRVNGYTF
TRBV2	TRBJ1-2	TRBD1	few	TGTGCCAGCAGTCCGACAGGCACAGGGGATGGCTACACCTTC	CASSPTGTGDGYTF
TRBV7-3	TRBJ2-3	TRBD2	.	TGTGCCAGCAGCCTGACTAGCGGGGGGGGCACAGATACGCAGTATTTT	CASSLTSGGGTDTQYF
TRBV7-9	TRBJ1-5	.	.	TGTGCCAGCAGCTTAGACAGGACCAGCAATCAGCCCCAGCATTTT	CASSLDRTSNQPQHF
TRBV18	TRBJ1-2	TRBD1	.	TGTGCCAGCTCACGGGGACAGGGAGCCGACAACTATGGCTACACCTTC	CASSRGQGADNYGYTF
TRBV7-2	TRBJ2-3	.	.	TGTGCCAGCAGCTTAGGAAGCGGGCTCACAGATACGCAGTATTTT	CASSLGSGLTDTQYF
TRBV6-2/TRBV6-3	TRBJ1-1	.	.	TGTGCCAGCAGTTCGAGCTACGGCACTGAAGCTTTCTTT	CASSSSYGTEAFF
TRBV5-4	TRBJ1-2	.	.	TGTGCCAGCAGCTCTCTCGGGGGGAACTATGGCTACACCTTC	CASSSLGGNYGYTF
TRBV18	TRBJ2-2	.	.	TGTGCCAGCTCGCGGACAGACCTCACCGGGGAGCTGTTTTTT	CASSRTDLTGELFF
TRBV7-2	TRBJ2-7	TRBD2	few	TGTGCCAGCAGCCTAGGGACTAGCGGGAATTACGAGCAGTACTTC	CASSLGTSGNYEQYF
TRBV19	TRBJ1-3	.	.	TGTGCCAGTAGTATGAGCGGGAGCTCTGGAAACACCATATATTTT	CASSMSGSSGNTIYF
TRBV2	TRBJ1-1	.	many	TGTGCCAGCAGTGAGGAGGGAGGCAGCACTGAAGCTTTCTTT	CASSEEGGSTEAFF
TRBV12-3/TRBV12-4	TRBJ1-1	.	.	TGTGCCAGCATCTTCGCGGCCACTGAAGCTTTCTTT	CASIFAATEAFF
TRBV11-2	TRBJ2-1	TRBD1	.	TGTGCCAGCAGCTCGACAGGGGTCGAGCAGTTCTTC	CASSSTGVEQFF
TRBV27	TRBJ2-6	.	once	TGTGCCAGCAGTCCCCTCCGGACAGTCCTCTCTGGGGCCAACGTCCTGACTTTC	CASSPLRTVLSGANVLTF
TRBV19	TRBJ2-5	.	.	TGTGCCAGTAGTATGGTTAGACAGGAGACCCAGTACTTC	CASSMVRQETQYF
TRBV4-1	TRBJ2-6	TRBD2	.	TGCGCCAGCAGCCAAATAGGACTAGCGGACAACTCTGGGGCCAACGTCCTGACTTTC	CASSQIGLADNSGANVLTF
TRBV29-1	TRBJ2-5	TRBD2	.	TGCAGCGTGAAGCGGGGGGGATACCAAGAGACCCAGTACTTC	CSVKRGGYQETQYF
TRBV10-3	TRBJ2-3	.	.	TGTGCCATCGGCTACAAGGGGGACACAGATACGCAGTATTTT	CAIGYKGDTDTQYF
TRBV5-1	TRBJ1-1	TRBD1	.	TGCGCCAGCAGCTTTCAGGGGGGATTGTACACTGAAGCTTTCTTT	CASSFQGGLYTEAFF
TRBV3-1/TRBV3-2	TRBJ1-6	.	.	TGTGCCAGCAGCCCCTCAGAGGGCTCACCCCTCCACTTT	CASSPSEGSPLHF
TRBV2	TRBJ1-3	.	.	TGTGCCAGCAGTGAAGGGAGCCCGTTTGGGGAGAAGGCAAACACCATATATTTT	CASSEGSPFGEKANTIYF
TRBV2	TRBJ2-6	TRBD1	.	TGTGCCAGCAGCCCGGACAGGGTCAACTCTGGGGCCAACGTCCTGACTTTC	CASSPDRVNSGANVLTF
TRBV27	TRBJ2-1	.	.	TGTGCCAGCAAACGACGACAGTCTTACAATGAGCAGTTCTTC	CASKRRQSYNEQFF
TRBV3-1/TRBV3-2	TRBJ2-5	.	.	TGTGCCAGCAGCCAAGAAACTCCCGCCCAGTACTTC	CASSQETPAQYF
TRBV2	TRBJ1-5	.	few	TGTGCCAGCACTGCGGCAAGCAATCAGCCCCAGCATTTT	CASTAASNQPQHF
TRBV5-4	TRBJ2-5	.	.	TGTGCCAGCAGCTTGGCATTGAGGGCAGGAGAGACCCAGTACTTC	CASSLALRAGETQYF
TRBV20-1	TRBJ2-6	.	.	TGCAGTGCTAGTGGCACGGGCTCTGGGGCCAACGTCCTGACTTTC	CSASGTGSGANVLTF
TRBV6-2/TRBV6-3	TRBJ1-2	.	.	TGTGCCAGCAGTTACTTCGACAGGCATAACCTCTATGGCTACACCTTC	CASSYFDRHNLYGYTF
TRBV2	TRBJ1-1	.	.	TGTGCCAGCAGTGCACTTATGGGGGCGCGGACTGAAGCTTTCTTT	CASSALMGARTEAFF